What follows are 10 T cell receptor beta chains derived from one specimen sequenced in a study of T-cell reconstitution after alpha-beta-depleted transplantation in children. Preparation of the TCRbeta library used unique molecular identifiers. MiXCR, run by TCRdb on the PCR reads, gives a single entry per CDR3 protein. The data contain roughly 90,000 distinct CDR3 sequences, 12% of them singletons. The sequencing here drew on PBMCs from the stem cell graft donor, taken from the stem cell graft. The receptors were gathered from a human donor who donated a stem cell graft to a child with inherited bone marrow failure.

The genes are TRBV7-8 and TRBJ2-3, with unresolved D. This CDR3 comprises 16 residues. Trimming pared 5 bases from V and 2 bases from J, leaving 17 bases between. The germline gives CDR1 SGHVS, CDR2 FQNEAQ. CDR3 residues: CASSRLGWIDTDTQYF. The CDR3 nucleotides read TGTGCCAGCAGCCGATTAGGGTGGATTGACACAGATACGCAGTATTTT.

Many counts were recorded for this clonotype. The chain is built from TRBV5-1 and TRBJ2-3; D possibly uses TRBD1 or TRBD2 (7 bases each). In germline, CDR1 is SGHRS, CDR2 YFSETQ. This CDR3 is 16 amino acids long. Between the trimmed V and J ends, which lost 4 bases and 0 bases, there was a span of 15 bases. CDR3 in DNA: TGCGCCAGCAGCCCACAGCGGGACAGTAGCACAGATACGCAGTATTTT. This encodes CASSPQRDSSTDTQYF.

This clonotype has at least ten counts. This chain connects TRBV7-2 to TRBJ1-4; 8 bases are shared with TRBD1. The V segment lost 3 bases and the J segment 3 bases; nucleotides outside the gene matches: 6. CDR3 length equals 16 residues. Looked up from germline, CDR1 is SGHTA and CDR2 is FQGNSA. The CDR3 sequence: CASSFREQGANEKLFF. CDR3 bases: TGTGCCAGCAGCTTTAGGGAACAGGGGGCTAATGAAAAACTGTTTTTT.

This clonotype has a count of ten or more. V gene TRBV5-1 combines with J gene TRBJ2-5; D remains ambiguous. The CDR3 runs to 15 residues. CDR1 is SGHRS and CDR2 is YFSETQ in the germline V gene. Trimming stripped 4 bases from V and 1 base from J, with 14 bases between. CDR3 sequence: CASSPSPQFQETQYF. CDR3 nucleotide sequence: TGCGCCAGCAGCCCGAGCCCCCAATTCCAAGAGACCCAGTACTTC.

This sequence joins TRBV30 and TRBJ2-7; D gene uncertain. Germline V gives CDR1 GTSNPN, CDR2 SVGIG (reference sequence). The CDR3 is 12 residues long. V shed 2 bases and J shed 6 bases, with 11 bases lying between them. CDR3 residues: CAWSRWGSEQYF. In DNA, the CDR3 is TGTGCCTGGAGTCGATGGGGAAGCGAGCAGTACTTC.

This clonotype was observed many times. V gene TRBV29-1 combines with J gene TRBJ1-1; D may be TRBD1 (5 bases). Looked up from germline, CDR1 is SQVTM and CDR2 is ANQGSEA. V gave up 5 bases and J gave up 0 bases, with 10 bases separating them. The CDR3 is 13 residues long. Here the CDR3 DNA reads TGCAGCGTTTTCCGGGACCTGAACACTGAAGCTTTCTTT. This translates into CSVFRDLNTEAFF.

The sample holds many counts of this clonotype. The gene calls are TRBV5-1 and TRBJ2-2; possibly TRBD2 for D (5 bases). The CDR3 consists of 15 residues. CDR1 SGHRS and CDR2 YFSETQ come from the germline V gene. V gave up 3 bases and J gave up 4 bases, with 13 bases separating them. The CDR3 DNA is TGCGCCAGCAGCTCCTCCCGGGGATTCACCGGGGAGCTGTTTTTT. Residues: CASSSSRGFTGELFF.

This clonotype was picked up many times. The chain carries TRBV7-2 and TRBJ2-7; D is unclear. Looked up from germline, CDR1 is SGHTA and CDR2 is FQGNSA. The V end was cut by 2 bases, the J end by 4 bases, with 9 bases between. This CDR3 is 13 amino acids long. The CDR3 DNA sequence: TGTGCCAGCAGCTTATCGTTGCAGTACGAGCAGTACTTC. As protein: CASSLSLQYEQYF.

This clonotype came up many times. The CDR3 DNA sequence: TGTGCCAGCGGACAGGTGGTGTGGGAAAACACCATATATTTT. Translating gives CASGQVVWENTIYF. The chain recombines TRBV12-3 or TRBV12-4 with TRBJ1-3; 7 bases align to TRBD1. The CDR3 spans 14 residues. Trimming at V came to 8 bases and at J to 6 bases, leaving 10 bases not matched to a gene.

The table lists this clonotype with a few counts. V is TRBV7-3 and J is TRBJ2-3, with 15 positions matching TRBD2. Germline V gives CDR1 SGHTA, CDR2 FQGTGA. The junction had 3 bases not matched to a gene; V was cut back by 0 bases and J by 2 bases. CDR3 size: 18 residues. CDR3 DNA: TGTGCCAGCAGCTTAACCGGACTAGCGGGAGGGCCCACAGATACGCAGTATTTT. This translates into CASSLTGLAGGPTDTQYF.